This T cell receptor (beta chain) was observed in a study of T-cell memory formation after mild COVID-19. Study in general: TCR clusters were mostly donor specific.

This CDR3 is 20 amino acids long. The germline CDR1 and CDR2 sequences are ENHRY and SYGVKD. Germline trimming cut 6 bases from V and 8 bases from J; bases unmatched to any gene: 28. Findings and caveats of the study: Researchers found some responding clones in pre-infection memory, a sign that cross-reactive memory joined. Among contracting clones, CD4+ were mainly CM/EM and CD8+ enriched in EMRA.

5'RACE with constant-segment primers built TCRalpha and TCRbeta cDNA libraries with UMIs. TCRdb reprocessed the 5' RACE reads with MiXCR, giving one entry per CDR3 protein. The data hold about 110,000 distinct CDR3 sequences, with approximately 15% observed a single time. This clonotype has only a few counts. Its antigen remains unidentified. This sequence originates from a man between 18 and 29 years old who had mild COVID-19 (a few samples of this study predate the infection). Cell type and time point are not known. The rearrangement links TRBV10-3 to TRBJ1-2; TRBD1 matches at 9 bases. Input material: PBMCs or a T cell subset sorted from them (not recorded which). CDR3 in amino acids: CAISGFSPGQGLGLGRGYTF. The DNA for the CDR3 is TGTGCCATCAGCGGGTTCTCGCCGGGACAGGGATTGGGATTGGGCCGCGGCTACACCTTC.